This T cell receptor beta chain was identified in a study of blood T cell repertoires in COVID-19. Whole-study context: Acute and convalescent COVID-19 samples came from the United States, Italy and Spain.

Assay used: immunoSEQ multiplex PCR; TCRdb lists only in-frame clones, some missing. The table lists more than 400,000 clones, around 90% of them singletons. Specimen: PBMCs or T cells enriched from blood (not recorded which). The clonotype comes from a man aged 18 to 30 who had recovered from COVID-19.

The CDR3 coding sequence is TGTGCCAGCAGCTTGGTTGGCGGGGGCACAGATACGCAGTATTTT. Protein product: CASSLVGGGTDTQYF. V usage is TRBV5-6 and J usage is TRBJ2-3, with a tentative D call TRBD2 (6 bases). Trimming left V 0 bases short and J 1 base short, with 9 bases between. Per germline, CDR1 SGHDT and CDR2 YYEEEE. CDR3 length: 15 amino acids.